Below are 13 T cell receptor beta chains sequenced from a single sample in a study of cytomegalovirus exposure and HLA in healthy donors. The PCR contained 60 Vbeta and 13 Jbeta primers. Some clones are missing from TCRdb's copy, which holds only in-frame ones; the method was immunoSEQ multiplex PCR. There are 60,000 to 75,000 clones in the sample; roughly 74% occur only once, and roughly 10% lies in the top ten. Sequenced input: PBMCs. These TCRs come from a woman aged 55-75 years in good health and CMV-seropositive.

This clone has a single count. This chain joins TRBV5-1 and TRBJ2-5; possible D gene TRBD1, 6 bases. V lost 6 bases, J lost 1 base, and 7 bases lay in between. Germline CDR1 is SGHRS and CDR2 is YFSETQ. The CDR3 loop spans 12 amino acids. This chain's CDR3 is CASTGAQETQYF. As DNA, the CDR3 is TGCGCCAGCACAGGGGCCCAAGAGACCCAGTACTTC.

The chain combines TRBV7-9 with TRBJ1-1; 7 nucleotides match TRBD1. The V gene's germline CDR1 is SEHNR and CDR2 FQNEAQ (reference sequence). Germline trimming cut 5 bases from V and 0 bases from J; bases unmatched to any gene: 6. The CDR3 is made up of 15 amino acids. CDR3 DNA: TGTGCCAGCAGCACCCAGGGACAGATGAACACTGAAGCTTTCTTT. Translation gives CASSTQGQMNTEAFF.

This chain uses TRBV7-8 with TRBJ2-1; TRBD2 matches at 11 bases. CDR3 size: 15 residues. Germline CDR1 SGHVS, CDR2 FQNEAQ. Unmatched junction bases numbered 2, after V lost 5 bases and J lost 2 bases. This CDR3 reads CASSPTSGTYNEQFF. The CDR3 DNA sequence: TGTGCCAGCAGCCCGACTAGCGGGACCTACAATGAGCAGTTCTTC.

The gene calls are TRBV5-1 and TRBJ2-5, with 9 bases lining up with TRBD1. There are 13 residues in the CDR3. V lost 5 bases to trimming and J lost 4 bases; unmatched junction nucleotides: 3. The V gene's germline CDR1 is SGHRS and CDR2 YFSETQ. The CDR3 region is CASRGTGRETQYF. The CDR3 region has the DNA TGCGCCAGCAGAGGGACAGGGAGAGAGACCCAGTACTTC.

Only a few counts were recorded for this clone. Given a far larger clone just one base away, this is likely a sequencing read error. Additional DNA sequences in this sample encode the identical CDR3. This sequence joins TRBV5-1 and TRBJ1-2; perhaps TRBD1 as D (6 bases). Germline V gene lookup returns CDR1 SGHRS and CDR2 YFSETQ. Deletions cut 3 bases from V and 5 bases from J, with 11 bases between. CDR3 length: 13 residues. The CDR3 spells CASSSTGTYGYTF. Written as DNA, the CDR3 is TGCGCCAGCAGCTCAACAGGGACATATGGCTACACCTTC. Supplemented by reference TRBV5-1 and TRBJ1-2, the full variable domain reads KAGVTQTPRYLIKTRGQQVTLSCSPISGHRSVSWYQQTPGQGLQFLFEYFSETQRNKGNFPGRFSGRQFSNSRSEMNVSTLELGDSALYLCASSSTGTYGYTFGSGTRLTVV.

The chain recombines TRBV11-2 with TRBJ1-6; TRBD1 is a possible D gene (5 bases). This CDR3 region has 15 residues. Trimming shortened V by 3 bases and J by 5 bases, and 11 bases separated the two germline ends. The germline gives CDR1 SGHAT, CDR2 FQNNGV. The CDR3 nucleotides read TGTGCCAGCAGCTTCAACCGGGGGAATAATTCACCCCTCCACTTT. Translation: CASSFNRGNNSPLHF.

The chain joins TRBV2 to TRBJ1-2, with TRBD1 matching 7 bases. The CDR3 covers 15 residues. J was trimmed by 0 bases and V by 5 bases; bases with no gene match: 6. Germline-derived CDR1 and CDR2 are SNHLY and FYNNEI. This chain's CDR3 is CASSLDRATNYGYTF. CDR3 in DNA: TGTGCCAGCAGTCTAGACAGGGCTACTAACTATGGCTACACCTTC. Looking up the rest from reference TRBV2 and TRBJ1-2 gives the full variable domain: EPEVTQTPSHQVTQMGQEVILRCVPISNHLYFYWYRQILGQKVEFLVSFYNNEISEKSEIFDDQFSVERPDGSNFTLKIRSTKLEDSAMYFCASSLDRATNYGYTFGSGTRLTVV.

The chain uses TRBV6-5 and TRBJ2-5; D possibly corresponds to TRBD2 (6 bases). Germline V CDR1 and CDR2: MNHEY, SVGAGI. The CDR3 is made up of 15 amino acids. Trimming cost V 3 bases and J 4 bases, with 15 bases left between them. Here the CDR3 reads CASSYGGTEGETQYF. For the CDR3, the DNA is TGTGCCAGCAGTTATGGCGGGACTGAGGGAGAGACCCAGTACTTC.

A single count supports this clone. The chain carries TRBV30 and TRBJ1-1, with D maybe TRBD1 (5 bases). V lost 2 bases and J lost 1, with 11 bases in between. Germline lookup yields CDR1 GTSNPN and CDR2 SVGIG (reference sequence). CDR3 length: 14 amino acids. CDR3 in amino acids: CAWSIWQGNTEAFF. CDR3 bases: TGTGCCTGGAGTATTTGGCAGGGGAACACTGAAGCTTTCTTT.

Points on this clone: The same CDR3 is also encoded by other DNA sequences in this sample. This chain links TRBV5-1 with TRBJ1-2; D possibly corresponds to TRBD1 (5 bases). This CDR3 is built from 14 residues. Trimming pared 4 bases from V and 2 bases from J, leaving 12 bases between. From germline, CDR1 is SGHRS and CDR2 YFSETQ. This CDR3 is CASSPGGGNYGYTF. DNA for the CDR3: TGCGCCAGCAGCCCGGGGGGAGGGAACTATGGCTACACCTTC. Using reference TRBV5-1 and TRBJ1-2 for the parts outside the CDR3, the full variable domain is KAGVTQTPRYLIKTRGQQVTLSCSPISGHRSVSWYQQTPGQGLQFLFEYFSETQRNKGNFPGRFSGRQFSNSRSEMNVSTLELGDSALYLCASSPGGGNYGYTFGSGTRLTVV.

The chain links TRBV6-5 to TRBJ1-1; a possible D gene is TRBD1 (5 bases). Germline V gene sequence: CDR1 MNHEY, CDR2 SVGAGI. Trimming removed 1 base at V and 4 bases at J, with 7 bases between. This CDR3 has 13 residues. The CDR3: CASSYFRGTEAFF. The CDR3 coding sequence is TGTGCCAGCAGTTACTTTAGGGGCACTGAAGCTTTCTTT.

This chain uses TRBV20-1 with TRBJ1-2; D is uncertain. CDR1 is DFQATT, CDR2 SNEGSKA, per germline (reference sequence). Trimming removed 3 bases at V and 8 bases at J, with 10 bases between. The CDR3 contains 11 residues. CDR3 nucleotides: TGCAGTGCTAGTCTCCTAAGCGGCTACACCTTC. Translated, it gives CSASLLSGYTF.

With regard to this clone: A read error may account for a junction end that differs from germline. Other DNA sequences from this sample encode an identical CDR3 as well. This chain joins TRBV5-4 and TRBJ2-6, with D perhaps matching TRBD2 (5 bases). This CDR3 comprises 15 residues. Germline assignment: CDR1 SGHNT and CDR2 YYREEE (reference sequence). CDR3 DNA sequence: TGTGCCAGTAGCTTAGCGCCTTCTGGGGCCAACGTCCTGACTTTC. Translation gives CASSLAPSGANVLTF.